Listed below are T cell receptor beta chains from one sample, sequenced in a study of T cells expressing NK-cell markers. TCRdb reprocessed the 5' RACE reads, keeping one entry per CDR3 protein, no DNA. The data include roughly 380,000 distinct CDR3 sequences; the top ten clones carry roughly 5.5%. The sample consisted of blood T cells: a sorted CD56 or NKG2C T cell subset, CD4+ or CD8+ T cells, or bulk PBMC T cells (not recorded which). The receptor source for this set is a man aged 18-69 years in good health. The CDR3 runs from the conserved cysteine through the conserved F or W. Each record gives: V gene, CDR3 length, J gene, CDR3 protein.

V: TRBV11-2
length: 18
J: TRBJ1-5
CDR3: CASSRKVGGGLVNQPQHF

V: TRBV2
length: 14
J: TRBJ2-7
CDR3: CASSMSIENYEQYF

V: TRBV18
length: 15
J: TRBJ2-3
CDR3: CASSPDSLRRDTQYF

V: TRBV18
length: 13
J: TRBJ2-1
CDR3: CASSDSSVDEQFF

V: TRBV15
length: 16
J: TRBJ1-4
CDR3: CATSRIGAPGNEKLFF

V: TRBV7-2
length: 13
J: TRBJ1-2
CDR3: CASSSQGANGYTF

V: TRBV12-3/TRBV12-4
length: 14
J: TRBJ2-1
CDR3: CASSLTGFHNEQFF

V: TRBV6-1
length: 14
J: TRBJ2-5
CDR3: CASRNRGYQETQYF

V: TRBV5-1
length: 16
J: TRBJ1-6
CDR3: CASRAPGQGRGSPLHF

V: TRBV9
length: 15
J: TRBJ2-3
CDR3: CASSKRGLFTDTQYF

V: TRBV3-1
length: 14
J: TRBJ2-2
CDR3: CASSHHGTTGELFF

V: TRBV24-1
length: 15
J: TRBJ2-5
CDR3: CATSDPDGPEETQYF

V: TRBV18
length: 13
J: TRBJ1-1
CDR3: CASFPGLNTEAFF

V: TRBV12-3/TRBV12-4
length: 14
J: TRBJ2-7
CDR3: CASSRTGGTYEQYF

V: TRBV7-8
length: 14
J: TRBJ2-3
CDR3: CASSLQLRADTQYF

V: TRBV12-3/TRBV12-4
length: 15
J: TRBJ2-1
CDR3: CASSLPGLPGNEQFF

V: TRBV6-1
length: 16
J: TRBJ2-7
CDR3: CASQRSANSNTYEQYF

V: TRBV14
length: 17
J: TRBJ2-7
CDR3: CASSRTGQGPFVSEQYF

V: TRBV5-1
length: 16
J: TRBJ1-4
CDR3: CASSSGFVWRNEKLFF

V: TRBV2
length: 13
J: TRBJ1-4
CDR3: CASVGPDNEKLFF

V: TRBV28
length: 16
J: TRBJ1-5
CDR3: CASSLLGRGSNQPQHF

V: TRBV2
length: 16
J: TRBJ1-2
CDR3: CASSARRLQGLYGYTF

V: TRBV7-8
length: 15
J: TRBJ2-3
CDR3: CASSEGPLNTDTQYF

V: TRBV6-1
length: 15
J: TRBJ2-3
CDR3: CASRPAGQSTDTQYF

V: TRBV20-1
length: 14
J: TRBJ2-7
CDR3: CSAKTSGKSAEQYF

V: TRBV2
length: 15
J: TRBJ2-3
CDR3: CASSEQRGSTDTQYF

V: TRBV5-4
length: 15
J: TRBJ2-2
CDR3: CASSLISRDTGELFF